A selection of T cell receptor beta chains follows, all from one sample in a study of T-cell memory formation after mild COVID-19. TCRdb re-called the 5' RACE reads through MiXCR, storing one row per CDR3 protein. The sample yields 220,000 or so distinct CDR3 sequences, 7.5% to 10% seen once. Material: PBMCs or a T cell subset sorted from them (not recorded which). These receptors all stem from a man younger than 35 who had mild COVID-19 (a few samples of this study predate the infection). Cell type and time point are not known. Each CDR3 is given with its conserved first and last residue. D genes are given only for firm matches. Size values are once, few and many counts, or a class for expanded clones, and some rows have none.

d_gene: .; abundance: .; v_gene: TRBV6-2/TRBV6-3; j_gene: TRBJ2-1; CDR3aa: CASSYRLDNEQFF; CDR3nt: TGTGCCAGCAGTTACCGACTGGATAATGAGCAGTTCTTC
d_gene: .; abundance: .; v_gene: TRBV7-8; j_gene: TRBJ1-2; CDR3aa: CASSPWGRDYGYTF; CDR3nt: TGTGCCAGCAGCCCGTGGGGCAGGGACTATGGCTACACCTTC
d_gene: TRBD1; abundance: few; v_gene: TRBV6-5; j_gene: TRBJ1-6; CDR3aa: CASSSGTGVNSPLHF; CDR3nt: TGTGCCAGCAGTTCCGGGACAGGGGTGAATTCACCCCTCCACTTT
d_gene: .; abundance: .; v_gene: TRBV10-3; j_gene: TRBJ1-1; CDR3aa: CAISGRDPGNTEAFF; CDR3nt: TGTGCCATCAGTGGGCGGGACCCGGGGAACACTGAAGCTTTCTTT
d_gene: .; abundance: many; v_gene: TRBV18; j_gene: TRBJ2-7; CDR3aa: CASFTDHSSYYEQYF; CDR3nt: TGTGCCAGCTTCACAGATCACAGTTCCTACTACGAGCAGTACTTC
d_gene: .; abundance: .; v_gene: TRBV6-5; j_gene: TRBJ1-5; CDR3aa: CASSPWKNQPQHF; CDR3nt: TGTGCCAGCAGTCCTTGGAAAAACCAGCCCCAGCATTTT
d_gene: .; abundance: .; v_gene: TRBV12-3/TRBV12-4; j_gene: TRBJ1-1; CDR3aa: CASSLRWENTEAFF; CDR3nt: TGTGCCAGCAGCCTCAGATGGGAGAACACTGAAGCTTTCTTT
d_gene: .; abundance: many; v_gene: TRBV28; j_gene: TRBJ1-4; CDR3aa: CASSSRDATNEKLFF; CDR3nt: TGTGCCAGCAGTTCAAGGGACGCAACTAATGAAAAACTGTTTTTT
d_gene: TRBD1; abundance: many; v_gene: TRBV11-3; j_gene: TRBJ2-1; CDR3aa: CASSGQGRRGEQFF; CDR3nt: TGTGCCAGCAGCGGACAGGGGCGACGGGGTGAGCAGTTCTTC
d_gene: .; abundance: many; v_gene: TRBV20-1; j_gene: TRBJ2-1; CDR3aa: CSAARATTQYNEQFF; CDR3nt: TGCAGTGCTGCGCGGGCTACCACCCAGTACAATGAGCAGTTCTTC
d_gene: .; abundance: .; v_gene: TRBV5-6; j_gene: TRBJ1-1; CDR3aa: CASSFGGPNGAFF; CDR3nt: TGTGCCAGCAGCTTCGGGGGCCCCAACGGGGCTTTCTTT
d_gene: .; abundance: many; v_gene: TRBV18; j_gene: TRBJ1-1; CDR3aa: CASSPAGNTEAFF; CDR3nt: TGTGCCAGCAGCCCCGCCGGAAACACTGAAGCTTTCTTT
d_gene: .; abundance: .; v_gene: TRBV20-1; j_gene: TRBJ1-5; CDR3aa: CSARGIPAYSNQPQHF; CDR3nt: TGCAGTGCTAGGGGCATCCCAGCTTATAGCAATCAGCCCCAGCATTTT
d_gene: .; abundance: few; v_gene: TRBV10-3; j_gene: TRBJ1-1; CDR3aa: CAISDIGGRDTEAFF; CDR3nt: TGTGCCATCAGTGATATCGGGGGGCGCGACACTGAAGCTTTCTTT
d_gene: .; abundance: few; v_gene: TRBV5-1; j_gene: TRBJ2-2; CDR3aa: CASSLGEYDTGELFF; CDR3nt: TGCGCCAGCAGCTTGGGAGAGTATGACACCGGGGAGCTGTTTTTT
d_gene: .; abundance: few; v_gene: TRBV29-1; j_gene: TRBJ2-5; CDR3aa: CSVEKSDWRGETQYF; CDR3nt: TGCAGCGTTGAAAAGTCGGACTGGCGGGGAGAGACCCAGTACTTC
d_gene: .; abundance: few; v_gene: TRBV11-3; j_gene: TRBJ2-1; CDR3aa: CASSSRPGDEQFF; CDR3nt: TGTGCCAGCAGCAGCCGACCCGGCGATGAGCAGTTCTTC
d_gene: TRBD1; abundance: many; v_gene: TRBV15; j_gene: TRBJ1-1; CDR3aa: CATSSFTGTEQRRTEAFF; CDR3nt: TGTGCCACCAGCAGCTTCACCGGGACAGAACAGAGGCGCACTGAAGCTTTCTTT
d_gene: .; abundance: .; v_gene: TRBV4-2; j_gene: TRBJ2-1; CDR3aa: CASSQVTGSSYNEQFF; CDR3nt: TGTGCCAGCAGCCAAGTGACGGGGAGCTCCTACAATGAGCAGTTCTTC
d_gene: TRBD1; abundance: .; v_gene: TRBV20-1; j_gene: TRBJ1-6; CDR3aa: CSARATGDSPLHF; CDR3nt: TGCAGTGCTAGAGCGACAGGGGATTCACCCCTCCACTTT
d_gene: TRBD2; abundance: .; v_gene: TRBV5-1; j_gene: TRBJ2-5; CDR3aa: CASSWGGSQETQYF; CDR3nt: TGCGCCAGCAGCTGGGGGGGGTCGCAAGAGACCCAGTACTTC
d_gene: .; abundance: .; v_gene: TRBV30; j_gene: TRBJ1-2; CDR3aa: CAWGPDRANYGYTF; CDR3nt: TGTGCCTGGGGTCCTGACCGAGCTAACTATGGCTACACCTTC
d_gene: .; abundance: few; v_gene: TRBV7-8; j_gene: TRBJ2-3; CDR3aa: CASSPYVGTDTQYF; CDR3nt: TGTGCCAGCAGCCCGTACGTGGGCACAGATACGCAGTATTTT
d_gene: TRBD1; abundance: .; v_gene: TRBV6-6; j_gene: TRBJ1-2; CDR3aa: CASSYPEDRANYGYTF; CDR3nt: TGTGCCAGCAGTTACCCAGAGGACAGGGCTAACTATGGCTACACCTTC
d_gene: .; abundance: .; v_gene: TRBV7-3; j_gene: TRBJ2-2; CDR3aa: CASSLNRASGELFF; CDR3nt: TGTGCCAGCAGCTTAAACAGAGCCTCCGGGGAGCTGTTTTTT
d_gene: .; abundance: .; v_gene: TRBV7-3; j_gene: TRBJ1-6; CDR3aa: CASSWTGFDSPLHF; CDR3nt: TGTGCCAGCAGCTGGACGGGATTCGATTCACCCCTCCACTTT
d_gene: TRBD1; abundance: few; v_gene: TRBV6-2/TRBV6-3; j_gene: TRBJ2-7; CDR3aa: CASEIAGTGTNEQYF; CDR3nt: TGTGCCAGTGAGATCGCCGGGACAGGGACCAACGAGCAGTACTTC
d_gene: .; abundance: .; v_gene: TRBV19; j_gene: TRBJ2-7; CDR3aa: CASSRRSSYEQYF; CDR3nt: TGTGCCAGTAGTAGACGGTCCTCCTACGAGCAGTACTTC
d_gene: .; abundance: .; v_gene: TRBV4-3; j_gene: TRBJ1-1; CDR3aa: CASSQDLLGQWSTEAFF; CDR3nt: TGCGCCAGCAGCCAAGACTTACTAGGACAGTGGTCCACTGAAGCTTTCTTT
d_gene: .; abundance: .; v_gene: TRBV21-1; j_gene: TRBJ2-3; CDR3aa: CASSRDSEGRTDTQYF; CDR3nt: TGTGCCAGCAGCCGTGACAGTGAGGGACGCACAGATACGCAGTATTTT
d_gene: .; abundance: few; v_gene: TRBV21-1; j_gene: TRBJ2-7; CDR3aa: CASSKKLIGQGTEQYF; CDR3nt: TGTGCCAGCAGCAAAAAACTGATCGGCCAGGGTACCGAGCAGTACTTC
d_gene: TRBD1; abundance: .; v_gene: TRBV30; j_gene: TRBJ2-5; CDR3aa: CAWTGTGLETQYF; CDR3nt: TGTGCCTGGACCGGGACAGGGCTAGAGACCCAGTACTTC
d_gene: .; abundance: many; v_gene: TRBV10-3; j_gene: TRBJ2-5; CDR3aa: CAISRGETQYF; CDR3nt: TGTGCCATCTCTCGGGGCGAGACCCAGTACTTC
d_gene: TRBD2; abundance: .; v_gene: TRBV4-1; j_gene: TRBJ2-3; CDR3aa: CASSRVSGGSTDTQYF; CDR3nt: TGCGCCAGCAGCCGGGTCAGCGGGGGGTCCACAGATACGCAGTATTTT